This T cell receptor (beta chain) was identified in a study of blood T cells in healthy people across ages. Looked up from germline, CDR1 is SGHDT and CDR2 is YYEEEE. The length of the CDR3 is 14 residues. V dropped 4 bases and J dropped 3; count of bases not matched to a gene: 3. Ten or more counts support this clonotype. Through a sample-barcoded 5' primer and a J-beta primer mix, a second PCR was run for roughly 6 to 11 cycles. TCRdb re-called the 5' RACE reads through MiXCR, storing one row per CDR3 protein. Of some 1.6 million distinct CDR3 sequences detected, about 35% appear once; the ten largest clones hold over 9%.

The rearrangement links TRBV5-6 to TRBJ1-2; 10 bases align to TRBD1. Sequenced sample: blood. This receptor was taken from a woman younger than 45 in good health. CDR3 in DNA: TGTGCCAGCAGCCGGACAGGGGGGCACTATGGCTACACCTTC. Residues: CASSRTGGHYGYTF.